The 3 T cell receptor beta chains given below trace back to one sample, sequenced in a study of shared clonotypes between healthy human individuals. Some clones are missing from TCRdb's copy, which holds only in-frame ones; the method was immunoSEQ multiplex PCR. The repertoire holds hundreds of thousands of clones, approximately 96% seen once, with 0.11% in the top ten. As defined, naive CD8 cells were CD45RO-negative and positively selected for CCR7, with terminally differentiated effector memory CD45RA+ cells excluded. The sequenced sample consisted of naive CD8+ T cells sorted from blood. These receptor sequences come from a woman aged 25 to 39 in good health.

The V and J genes are TRBV29-1 and TRBJ2-3, with TRBD1 matching over 8 bases. J gave up 2 bases and V 5 bases, and 6 bases lay outside the gene matches. CDR3 length: 14 amino acids. Germline V CDR1 and CDR2: SQVTM, ANQGSEA. CDR3: CSVTTGAYTDTQYF. DNA for the CDR3: TGCAGCGTTACGACAGGGGCTTACACAGATACGCAGTATTTT.

The rearrangement joins TRBV19 to TRBJ2-7; D gene uncertain. The CDR3 has 13 residues. Germline CDR1 is LNHDA and CDR2 is SQIVND (reference sequence). V was cut by 5 bases and J by 3 bases, with 11 bases left in between. For the CDR3, the DNA is TGTGCCAGTAGTTTGTCAGCAGACTACGAGCAGTACTTC. This translates into CASSLSADYEQYF.

As for this clone: This sample also contains other DNA sequences that code for the same CDR3. The genes are TRBV28 and TRBJ1-5; TRBD1 aligns across 7 bases. This CDR3 contains 15 residues. Germline loops: CDR1 MDHEN, CDR2 SYDVKM. After removal of 2 bases from V and 3 bases from J, the junction contained 4 bases not matched to a gene. The CDR3, as DNA: TGTGCCAGCAGTTTAATGACAGGGTCCAATCAGCCCCAGCATTTT. Translated: CASSLMTGSNQPQHF.